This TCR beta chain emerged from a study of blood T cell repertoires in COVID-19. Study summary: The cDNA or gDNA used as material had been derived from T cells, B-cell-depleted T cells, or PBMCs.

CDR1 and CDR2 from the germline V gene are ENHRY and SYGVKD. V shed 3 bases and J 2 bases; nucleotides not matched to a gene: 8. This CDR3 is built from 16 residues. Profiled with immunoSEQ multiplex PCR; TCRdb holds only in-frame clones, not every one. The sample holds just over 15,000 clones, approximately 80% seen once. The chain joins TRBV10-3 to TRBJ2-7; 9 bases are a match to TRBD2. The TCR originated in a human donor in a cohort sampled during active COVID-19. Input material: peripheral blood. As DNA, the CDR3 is TGTGCCATCAGTGACATGGCTAGCGGGGCCACCTACGAGCAGTACTTC. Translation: CAISDMASGATYEQYF.